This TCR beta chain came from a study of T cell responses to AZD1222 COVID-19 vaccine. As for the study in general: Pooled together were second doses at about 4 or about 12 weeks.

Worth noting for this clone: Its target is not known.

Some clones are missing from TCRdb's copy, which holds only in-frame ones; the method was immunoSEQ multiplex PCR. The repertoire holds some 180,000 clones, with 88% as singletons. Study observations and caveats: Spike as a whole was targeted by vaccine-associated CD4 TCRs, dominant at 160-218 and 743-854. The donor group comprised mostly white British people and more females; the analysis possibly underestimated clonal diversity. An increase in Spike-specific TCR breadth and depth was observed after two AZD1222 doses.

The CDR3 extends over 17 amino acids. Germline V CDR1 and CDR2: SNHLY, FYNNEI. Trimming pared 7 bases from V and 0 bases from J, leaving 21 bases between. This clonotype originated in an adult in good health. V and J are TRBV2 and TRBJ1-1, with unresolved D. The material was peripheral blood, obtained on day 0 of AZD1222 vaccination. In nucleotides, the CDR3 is TGTGCCAGCACTCGGACCCGTCAAACGCTTATGAACACTGAAGCTTTCTTT. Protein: CASTRTRQTLMNTEAFF.